A single sample gave rise to the 6 T cell receptor beta chains below, sequenced in a study of cytomegalovirus exposure and HLA in healthy donors. In the PCR, 60 Vbeta and 13 Jbeta primers were used. Assay used: immunoSEQ multiplex PCR; TCRdb lists only in-frame clones, some missing. The sample yields 160,000 or so clones, around 75% seen once. The sample consisted of PBMCs. These receptors were collected from a female donor in good health and CMV-seronegative.

V usage is TRBV19 and J usage is TRBJ1-1, with a possible D match to TRBD1 (6 bases). V was clipped by 3 bases and J by 6 bases, with 20 bases between them. The germline V gene has CDR1 LNHDA and CDR2 SQIVND (reference sequence). The CDR3 extends over 16 amino acids. CDR3 coding DNA: TGTGCCAGTAGTATTTTAGCTGGCAGGGGAGCGGCTGAAGCTTTCTTT. Protein: CASSILAGRGAAEAFF. Together with reference TRBV19 and TRBJ1-1, the CDR3 gives the full variable domain: DGGITQSPKYLFRKEGQNVTLSCEQNLNHDAMYWYRQDPGQGLRLIYYSQIVNDFQKGDIAEGYSVSREKKESFPLTVTSAQKNPTAFYLCASSILAGRGAAEAFFGQGTRLTVV.

V is TRBV7-9 and J is TRBJ2-6; D ambiguous. CDR1 and CDR2 from the germline V gene are SEHNR and FQNEAQ (reference sequence). The CDR3 has 15 amino acids. V was clipped by 1 base and J by 0 bases, with 4 bases between them. The chain's CDR3 is CASSLVLSGANVLTF. Written as DNA, the CDR3 is TGTGCCAGCAGCTTAGTCCTCTCTGGGGCCAACGTCCTGACTTTC.

The chain's CDR3 is CAWTRQGSGDIQYF. Here the CDR3 DNA reads TGTGCCTGGACACGACAGGGTAGCGGAGACATTCAGTACTTC. The rearrangement links TRBV30 to TRBJ2-4, with D perhaps TRBD1 (7 bases). Trimming pared 4 bases from V and 8 bases from J, leaving 18 bases between. Germline values: CDR1 GTSNPN, CDR2 SVGIG (reference sequence). This CDR3 is 14 amino acids long.

The V call is TRBV9, the J call TRBJ2-1; no clear D gene. Trimming left V 0 bases short and J 9 bases short, with 7 bases between. The germline V gene has CDR1 SGDLS and CDR2 YYNGEE. The CDR3 spans 12 residues. CDR3 in DNA: TGTGCCAGCAGCGTAGGCTCCGGTGAGCAGTTCTTC. Amino acids: CASSVGSGEQFF.

CDR3 sequence (DNA): TGCAGCGTTGAGCAGGGGGCAAATCAGCCCCAGCATTTT. Translated: CSVEQGANQPQHF. The V gene is TRBV29-1, the J gene TRBJ1-5, with 8 bases aligning to TRBD1. V lost 3 bases to trimming and J lost 4 bases; unmatched junction nucleotides: 2. The CDR3 is 13 amino acids. The germline V gene encodes CDR1 SQVTM and CDR2 ANQGSEA. The variable domain in full, with the rest retrieved from reference TRBV29-1 and TRBJ1-5, is SAVISQKPSRDICQRGTSLTIQCQVDSQVTMMFWYRQQPGQSLTLIATANQGSEATYESGFVIDKFPISRPNLTFSTLTVSNMSPEDSSIYLCSVEQGANQPQHFGDGTRLSIL.

This rearrangement joins TRBV15 to TRBJ2-7, with 9 bases lining up with TRBD1. This CDR3 spans 15 amino acids. V lost 1 base to trimming and J lost 3 bases; unmatched junction nucleotides: 4. The germline gives CDR1 LNHNV, CDR2 YYDKDF (reference sequence). The CDR3 DNA sequence: TGTGCCACCAGCAGAGGCCGACAGGGGGGCTACGAGCAGTACTTC. Protein sequence: CATSRGRQGGYEQYF.